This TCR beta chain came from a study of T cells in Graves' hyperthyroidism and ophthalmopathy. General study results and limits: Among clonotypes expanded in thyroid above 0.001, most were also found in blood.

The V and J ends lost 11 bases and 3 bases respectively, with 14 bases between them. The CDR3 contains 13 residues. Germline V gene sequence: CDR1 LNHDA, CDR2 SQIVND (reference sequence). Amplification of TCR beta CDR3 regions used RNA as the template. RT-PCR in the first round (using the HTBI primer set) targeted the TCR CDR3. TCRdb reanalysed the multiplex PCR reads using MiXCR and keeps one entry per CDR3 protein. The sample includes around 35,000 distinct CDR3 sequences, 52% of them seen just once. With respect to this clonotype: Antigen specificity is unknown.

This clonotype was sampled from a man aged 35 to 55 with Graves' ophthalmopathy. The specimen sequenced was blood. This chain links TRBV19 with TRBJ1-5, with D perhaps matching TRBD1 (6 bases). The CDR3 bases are TGTGCCTCAACGGACAGTTACAATCAGCCCCAGCATTTT. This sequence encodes CASTDSYNQPQHF. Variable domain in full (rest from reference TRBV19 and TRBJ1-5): DGGITQSPKYLFRKEGQNVTLSCEQNLNHDAMYWYRQDPGQGLRLIYYSQIVNDFQKGDIAEGYSVSREKKESFPLTVTSAQKNPTAFYLCASTDSYNQPQHFGDGTRLSIL.